These 5 T cell receptor beta chains were sequenced from one sample in a study of graft-versus-host responses after intestinal transplantation. Using immunoSEQ multiplex PCR, the repertoire was profiled, and TCRdb retains in-frame clones only, with some absent. The sample has about 130,000 clones; 92% are singletons. These receptors are not linked to any known antigen. Sequencing used unstimulated CD4+ T cells sorted from spleen or lymph node cells, obtained before intestinal transplant. These receptor sequences come from a human donor who received an intestinal transplant.

This clone has a single count. The J gene is TRBJ2-4, the V gene TRBV7-9, with 8 bases that match TRBD2. The ends lost 5 bases at V and 8 bases at J; junction bases unmatched: 11. Germline V gene data show CDR1 as SEHNR and CDR2 as FQNEAQ (reference sequence). This CDR3 region has 15 residues. CDR3 DNA sequence: TGTGCCAGCAGCGCCATGGGACTAGGGGGAGACATTCAGTACTTC. Amino acid sequence: CASSAMGLGGDIQYF.

This clone was seen just once. The chain combines TRBV7-2 with TRBJ1-1; D may be TRBD1 (5 bases). CDR3 size: 13 residues. CDR1 and CDR2 from the germline V gene are SGHTA and FQGNSA. V was trimmed by 4 bases and J by 4 bases, leaving 10 bases between them. The CDR3 DNA sequence: TGTGCCAGCAGCTCGACAGTTGGCACTGAAGCTTTCTTT. It specifies CASSSTVGTEAFF.

This rearrangement joins TRBV4-1 to TRBJ2-2, with D unresolved. V lost 0 bases, J lost 8 bases, and 10 bases lay in between. The CDR3 covers 14 residues. The V gene's germline CDR1 is MGHRA and CDR2 YSYEKL. The CDR3 loop is CASSQEGFQGELFF. CDR3 sequence (DNA): TGCGCCAGCAGCCAAGAAGGGTTCCAGGGGGAGCTGTTTTTT.

The gene calls are TRBV28 and TRBJ1-5, with TRBD1 identical over 8 bases. This CDR3 has 15 residues. Germline CDR1 and CDR2: MDHEN and SYDVKM. J gave up 1 base and V 5 bases, and 4 bases lay outside the gene matches. The CDR3 spells CASSTRQGSNQPQHF. CDR3 sequence (DNA): TGTGCCAGCAGTACCCGACAGGGGAGCAATCAGCCCCAGCATTTT. Filled out from reference TRBV28 and TRBJ1-5, the complete variable domain reads DVKVTQSSRYLVKRTGEKVFLECVQDMDHENMFWYRQDPGLGLRLIYFSYDVKMKEKGDIPEGYSVSREKKERFSLILESASTNQTSMYLCASSTRQGSNQPQHFGDGTRLSIL.

The CDR3 nucleotides read TGCGCCAGCAGCTTGGCCGGGCTTGACAACTATGGCTACACCTTC. This translates into CASSLAGLDNYGYTF. The chain employs TRBV5-1 and TRBJ1-2; no reliable D call. The germline gives CDR1 SGHRS, CDR2 YFSETQ. The CDR3 is 15 amino acids. Trimming left V 0 bases short and J 2 bases short, with 11 bases between.